The TCR beta chain under discussion was sequenced for a study of cytomegalovirus exposure and HLA in healthy donors. The PCR employed 60 Vbeta primers together with 13 Jbeta primers. Libraries were prepared by immunoSEQ multiplex PCR; TCRdb keeps only in-frame clonotypes and omits some of them. The profile shows more than 100,000 clones, about three quarters of them singletons. The CDR3 spans 11 residues. Germline V CDR1 and CDR2: DFQATT, SNEGSKA (reference sequence). Trimming removed 1 base from V and 6 bases from J, with 6 bases in between. Findings of the study overall: A missense DCLRE1C variant was associated with V- and J-gene trimming of TCR beta chains in a later analysis, and an independent cohort replicated the association. By HLA locus, TCR association rates varied in a later analysis, with DRB1 showing the most and HLA-C the fewest. While the bulk of TCR sequences proved rare, some public TCRs turned up in many donors. Evidence from a later analysis indicated that most CMV-associated TCR beta chains looked HLA-restricted.

About this clone: Its antigen is not identified.

The genes are TRBV20-1 and TRBJ1-1, with no clear D. Material for sequencing was PBMCs. The receptor was derived from a man aged 50 to 59 in good health and CMV-seropositive. The CDR3 DNA reads TGCAGTGCTAGAGTGTCGGCTGAAGCTTTCTTT. This encodes CSARVSAEAFF.